This T cell receptor beta chain comes out of a study of shared clonotypes between healthy human individuals. Turning to the study itself: Three plates were used per donor for CD4 naive, three for CD4 memory, two for CD8 naive and one for CD8 memory.

Some clones are missing from TCRdb's copy, which holds only in-frame ones; the method was immunoSEQ multiplex PCR. Of fewer than 400,000 clones in the sample, around two thirds are singletons; the top ten hold 10%. Study outcomes and limitations: Larger estimated richness was generally seen in naive subsets than in memory subsets.

The V end was cut by 5 bases, the J end by 0 bases, with 14 bases between. Looked up from germline, CDR1 is PRHDT and CDR2 is FYEKMQ (reference sequence). The CDR3 covers 15 residues. With respect to this clone: Its target is not known.

CD4+ cell separation produced CD45RA+ naive and CD45RA-negative memory subsets. The sequenced sample was memory CD4+ T cells sorted from blood. Subset: CD45RA-negative fraction. This receptor was taken from a man aged 25 to 45 in good health. The J gene is TRBJ2-7, the V gene TRBV13; tentatively, D is TRBD1 (5 bases). The CDR3 region has the DNA TGTGCCAGCAGCGAGCGACAGTGGAGCTCCTACGAGCAGTACTTC. Its protein product is CASSERQWSSYEQYF.